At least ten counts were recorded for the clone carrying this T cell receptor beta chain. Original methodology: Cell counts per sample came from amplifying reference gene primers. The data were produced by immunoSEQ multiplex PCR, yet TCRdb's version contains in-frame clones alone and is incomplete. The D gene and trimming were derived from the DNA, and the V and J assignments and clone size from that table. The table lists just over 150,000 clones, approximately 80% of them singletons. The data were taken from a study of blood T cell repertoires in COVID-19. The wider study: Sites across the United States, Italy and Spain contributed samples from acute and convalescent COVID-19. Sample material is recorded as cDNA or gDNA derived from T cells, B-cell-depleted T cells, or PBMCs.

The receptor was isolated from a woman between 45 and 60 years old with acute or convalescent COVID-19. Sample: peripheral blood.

CDR3 nucleotide sequence: TGTGCCAGTAGTTTCCTCACAGGGCCGGATAGCAATCAGCCCCAGCATTTT. Translating gives CASSFLTGPDSNQPQHF. The V call is TRBV19, the J call TRBJ1-5, with D perhaps matching TRBD1 (6 bases). V lost 5 bases and J 0 bases, leaving 17 bases between the germline ends. This CDR3 spans 17 amino acids. Looked up from germline, CDR1 is LNHDA and CDR2 is SQIVND (reference sequence).